Presented here are 21 T cell receptor beta chains from one specimen sequenced in a study of blood T cells in healthy people across ages. Next came a second PCR, run for about 6 to 12 cycles, which used a sample-barcoded 5' primer along with a J-beta primer mix. Via MiXCR, TCRdb re-called the 5' RACE reads, giving one row per CDR3 protein. The sample includes 1.5 million to 2 million distinct CDR3 sequences, roughly 52% of them seen just once. The sample consisted of blood. The receptor set was obtained from a woman in her thirties or forties in good health.

The genes are TRBV28 and TRBJ1-5; TRBD1 might be the D (5 bases). Germline V gene data show CDR1 as MDHEN and CDR2 as SYDVKM. The CDR3 is made up of 15 amino acids. The V end was cut by 5 bases, the J end by 3 bases, with 14 bases between. The CDR3 loop is CASSGRDGSNQPQHF. The CDR3 nucleotides are TGTGCCAGCAGTGGCCGGGACGGCTCCAATCAGCCCCAGCATTTT. Drawing the rest from reference TRBV28 and TRBJ1-5, the complete variable domain is DVKVTQSSRYLVKRTGEKVFLECVQDMDHENMFWYRQDPGLGLRLIYFSYDVKMKEKGDIPEGYSVSREKKERFSLILESASTNQTSMYLCASSGRDGSNQPQHFGDGTRLSIL.

The chain combines TRBV25-1 with TRBJ1-2; D is unresolved. Germline CDR1 reads MGHDK; CDR2 reads SYGVNS. CDR3 size: 15 residues. V gave up 0 bases and J gave up 2 bases, with 10 bases separating them. CDR3 bases: TGTGCCAGCAGTGAATACGGGAGTTTCAACTATGGCTACACCTTC. This encodes CASSEYGSFNYGYTF.

This chain connects TRBV5-4 to TRBJ2-1; 7 nucleotides align to TRBD2. Germline CDR1 SGHNT, CDR2 YYREEE (reference sequence). The length of the CDR3 is 16 residues. The V segment lost 4 bases and the J segment 4 bases; nucleotides outside the gene matches: 11. CDR3 amino acids: CASSPIIAGVYNEQFF. As DNA, the CDR3 is TGTGCCAGCAGCCCGATAATAGCGGGTGTTTACAATGAGCAGTTCTTC.

This clonotype has ten or more counts. One end of the junction fails to match germline, which may point to a read error. The chain carries TRBV5-1 and TRBJ2-5; D gene ambiguous. Germline V CDR1 and CDR2: SGHRS, YFSETQ. The CDR3 runs to 12 residues. This CDR3 is CASSPSAETQYF. The CDR3 DNA reads TGTGCCAGCAGCCCGTCGGCGGAGACCCAGTACTTC.

This clonotype occurred a few times. This chain uses TRBV6-5 with TRBJ2-7, with 9 bases fitting TRBD1. The trim removed 11 bases at V and 4 bases at J, leaving 12 bases unmatched. CDR1 and CDR2 from the germline V gene are MNHEY and SVGAGI. The CDR3 length is 14 residues. The CDR3 is CAATRDREGYEQYF. DNA for the CDR3: TGTGCCGCGACACGGGACAGGGAGGGGTACGAGCAGTACTTC.

The chain is built from TRBV7-9 and TRBJ2-7; 10 bases fit TRBD2. Per the germline V gene, CDR1 is SEHNR and CDR2 is FQNEAQ (reference sequence). The CDR3 contains 16 residues. Trimming at V came to 4 bases and at J to 7 bases, leaving 13 bases not matched to a gene. This chain's CDR3 is CASSSSTSGAYNEQYF. As DNA, the CDR3 is TGTGCCAGCAGCTCCTCCACTAGCGGGGCCTACAATGAGCAGTACTTC.

The chain couples TRBV7-3 to TRBJ2-5, with a tentative D call TRBD2 (6 bases). V lost 5 bases, J lost 6 bases, and 19 bases lay in between. The germline CDR1 and CDR2 sequences are SGHTA and FQGTGA. CDR3 length: 15 amino acids. The CDR3 DNA reads TGTGCCAGCAGCGGGGGGATCTCCCCCTCTCAGACCCAGTACTTC. This gives the protein CASSGGISPSQTQYF.

The chain carries TRBV20-1 and TRBJ2-7; TRBD1 matches at 10 bases. The CDR3 runs 14 residues. The V gene's germline CDR1 is DFQATT and CDR2 SNEGSKA (reference sequence). The junction had 7 bases not matched to a gene; V was cut back by 7 bases and J by 1 base. The CDR3 nucleotides read TGCAGTGTTGATCCGGGACAGGGGTCCTACGAGCAGTACTTC. Residues: CSVDPGQGSYEQYF.

J is TRBJ1-2 and V is TRBV20-1, with a tentative D call TRBD1 (6 bases). Per germline, CDR1 DFQATT and CDR2 SNEGSKA (reference sequence). This CDR3 is built from 13 residues. V lost 2 bases and J lost 4, with 11 bases in between. CDR3 region: CSARIQGLYGYTF. In DNA form, the CDR3 reads TGCAGTGCTAGAATACAGGGACTCTATGGCTACACCTTC.

There are a few counts of this clonotype. A junction end diverges from the germline sequence, so it may reflect a read error. This chain connects TRBV9 to TRBJ2-1; TRBD1 agrees at 10 bases. The CDR3 has 16 residues. CDR1 is SGDLS, CDR2 YYNGEE, per germline. CDR3 amino acids: CASSPPTGGRYNERFF. DNA of the CDR3: TGTGCCAGCAGCCCTCCGACAGGGGGCCGATACAATGAGCGGTTCTTC.

The chain carries TRBV10-3 and TRBJ2-3; weak D call: TRBD1 (5 bases). With 7 bases removed from V and 5 bases from J, the gap between germline ends came to 13 bases. Germline V gene sequence: CDR1 ENHRY, CDR2 SYGVKD. CDR3 length equals 13 residues. CDR3 bases: TGTGCCATCACAAGGCATCAGGGAGATACGCAGTATTTT. It specifies CAITRHQGDTQYF.

This clonotype has just a few counts. The rearrangement links TRBV6-6 to TRBJ1-2; D gene unclear. CDR3 length: 13 residues. Trimming removed 2 bases from V and 8 bases from J, with 12 bases in between. Looked up from germline, CDR1 is MNHNY and CDR2 is SVGAGI (reference sequence). CDR3 loop: CASSYTREGGYTF. The CDR3 region has the DNA TGTGCCAGCAGTTACACGCGGGAGGGCGGCTACACCTTC.

This clonotype occurred a few times. The V gene is TRBV20-1, the J gene TRBJ1-2; D unclear. Deletions cut 6 bases from V and 1 base from J, with 18 bases between. Germline lookup yields CDR1 DFQATT and CDR2 SNEGSKA (reference sequence). The length of the CDR3 is 15 residues. CDR3 sequence (DNA): TGCAGTGCCCCGCCCAGTACCACCCATAACTATGGCTACACCTTC. Encoded protein: CSAPPSTTHNYGYTF.

The chain joins TRBV6-5 to TRBJ2-5; 9 bases map to TRBD2. The CDR3 is made up of 15 amino acids. V lost 2 bases, J lost 5 bases, and 6 bases stayed unmatched. The germline CDR1 and CDR2 sequences are MNHEY and SVGAGI. The CDR3 nucleotides are TGTGCCAGCAGTTACGAGCGGGGGGCGGATGAGACCCAGTACTTC. This translates into CASSYERGADETQYF.

The CDR3 here is CASSLAGQYNEQYF. For the CDR3, the DNA is TGTGCCAGCAGCTTGGCGGGACAGTACAATGAGCAGTACTTC. The rearrangement uses TRBV7-9 and TRBJ2-7, with a possible D match to TRBD1 (7 bases). Trimming took off 3 bases at V and 7 bases at J, with 16 bases between the two ends. CDR1 and CDR2 from the germline V gene are SEHNR and FQNEAQ (reference sequence). This CDR3 spans 14 amino acids.

The sample holds many counts of this clonotype. The chain employs TRBV4-3 and TRBJ2-1; TRBD2 matches at 9 bases. There are 15 residues in the CDR3. With V trimmed by 4 bases and J by 6 bases, 7 bases remained unmatched. CDR1 is LGHNA, CDR2 YSLEER, per germline. In DNA form, the CDR3 reads TGCGCCAGCAGCCCCCTCGGCGGGGGGGCCAATGAGCAGTTCTTC. It specifies CASSPLGGGANEQFF.

In its sample, this clonotype was seen once. The gene calls are TRBV12-3 or TRBV12-4 and TRBJ2-5; 7 bases are shared with TRBD2. J was trimmed by 7 bases and V by 6 bases; bases with no gene match: 8. CDR3 length equals 13 residues. The CDR3: CASSGLVSGTQYF. In DNA form, the CDR3 reads TGTGCCAGCAGCGGACTAGTCTCAGGGACCCAGTACTTC.

The chain combines TRBV14 with TRBJ1-4; D not certain. This CDR3 contains 15 residues. Germline V CDR1 and CDR2: SGHDN, FVKESK. V was trimmed by 3 bases and J by 0 bases, leaving 8 bases between them. The CDR3 DNA reads as TGTGCCAGCAGCCATTCCCGGGCAACTAATGAAAAACTGTTTTTT. As protein: CASSHSRATNEKLFF.

The genes are TRBV28 and TRBJ1-6; D possibly corresponds to TRBD1 (6 bases). The CDR3 is 14 amino acids. The germline CDR1 and CDR2 sequences are MDHEN and SYDVKM. V gave up 6 bases and J gave up 3 bases, with 9 bases separating them. The CDR3 here is CASRGGGYNSPLHF. CDR3 nucleotide sequence: TGTGCCAGCAGAGGGGGAGGCTATAATTCACCCCTCCACTTT.

This clonotype appeared once. The junction shows a germline mismatch at one end, possibly a read error. V is TRBV6-7 and J is TRBJ2-5; TRBD2 agrees at 12 bases. TRBV6-7 is filed as an ORF, its function uncertain. This CDR3 is built from 15 residues. CDR3 nucleotide sequence: TGTGCCAGCAGTTCCGGACTAGCGGGACAAGAGGCCCAGTACTTC. Encoded protein: CASSSGLAGQEAQYF.

J is TRBJ1-4 and V is TRBV4-1; a possible D gene is TRBD1 (5 bases). Germline lookup yields CDR1 MGHRA and CDR2 YSYEKL. Trimming stripped 7 bases from V and 5 bases from J, with 17 bases between. The CDR3 has 15 amino acids. The CDR3 DNA reads as TGCGCCAGCAACCCTGGGGGTTGGAGCAATGAAAAACTGTTTTTT. Translated, it gives CASNPGGWSNEKLFF.